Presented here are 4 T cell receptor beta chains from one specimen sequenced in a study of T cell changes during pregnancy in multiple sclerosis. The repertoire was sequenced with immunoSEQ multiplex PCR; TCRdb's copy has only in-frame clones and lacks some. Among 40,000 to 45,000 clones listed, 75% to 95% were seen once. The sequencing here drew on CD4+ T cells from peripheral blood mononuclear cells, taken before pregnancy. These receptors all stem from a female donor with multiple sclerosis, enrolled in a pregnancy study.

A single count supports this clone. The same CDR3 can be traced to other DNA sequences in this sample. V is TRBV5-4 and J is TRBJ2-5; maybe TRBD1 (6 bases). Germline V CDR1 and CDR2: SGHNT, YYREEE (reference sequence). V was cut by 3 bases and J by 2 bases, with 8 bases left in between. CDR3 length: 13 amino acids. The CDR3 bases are TGTGCCAGCAGCTCGGGACAACAAGAGACCCAGTACTTC. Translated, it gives CASSSGQQETQYF. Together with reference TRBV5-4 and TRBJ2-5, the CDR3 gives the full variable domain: ETGVTQSPTHLIKTRGQQVTLRCSSQSGHNTVSWYQQALGQGPQFIFQYYREEENGRGNFPPRFSGLQFPNYSSELNVNALELDDSALYLCASSSGQQETQYFGPGTRLLVL.

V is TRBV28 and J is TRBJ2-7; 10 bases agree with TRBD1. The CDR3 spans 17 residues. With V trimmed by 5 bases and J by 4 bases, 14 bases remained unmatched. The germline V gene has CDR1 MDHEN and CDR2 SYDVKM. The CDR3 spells CASSPSIWTGGQYEQYF. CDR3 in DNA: TGTGCCAGCAGTCCCTCAATTTGGACAGGGGGACAGTACGAGCAGTACTTC.

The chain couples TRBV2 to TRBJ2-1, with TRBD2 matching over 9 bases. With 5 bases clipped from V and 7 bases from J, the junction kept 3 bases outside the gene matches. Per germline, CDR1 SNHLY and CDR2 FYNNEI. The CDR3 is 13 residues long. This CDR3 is CASSRGLANEQFF. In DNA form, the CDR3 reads TGTGCCAGCAGTCGAGGACTAGCGAATGAGCAGTTCTTC.

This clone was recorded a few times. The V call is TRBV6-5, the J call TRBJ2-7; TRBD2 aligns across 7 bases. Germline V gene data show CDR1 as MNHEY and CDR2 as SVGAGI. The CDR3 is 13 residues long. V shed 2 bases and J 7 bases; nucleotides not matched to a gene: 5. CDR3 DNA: TGTGCCAGCAGTTACGGCGGGAGAAGGGAGCAGTACTTC. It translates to CASSYGGRREQYF.